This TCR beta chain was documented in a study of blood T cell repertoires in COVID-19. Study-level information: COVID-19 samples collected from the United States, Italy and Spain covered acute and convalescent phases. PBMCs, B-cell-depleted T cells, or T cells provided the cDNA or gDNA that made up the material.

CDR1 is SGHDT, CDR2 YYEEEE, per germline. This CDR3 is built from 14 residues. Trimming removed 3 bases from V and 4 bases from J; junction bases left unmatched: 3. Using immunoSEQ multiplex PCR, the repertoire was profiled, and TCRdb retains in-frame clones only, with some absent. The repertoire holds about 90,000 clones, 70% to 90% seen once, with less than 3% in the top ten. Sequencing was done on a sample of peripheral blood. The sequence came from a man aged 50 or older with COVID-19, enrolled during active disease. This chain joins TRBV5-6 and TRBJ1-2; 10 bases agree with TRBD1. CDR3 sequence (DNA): TGTGCCAGCAGCTCCCGGGACAGGGGCTATGGCTACACCTTC. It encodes CASSSRDRGYGYTF. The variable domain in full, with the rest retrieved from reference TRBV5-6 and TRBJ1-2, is DAGVTQSPTHLIKTRGQQVTLRCSPKSGHDTVSWYQQALGQGPQFIFQYYEEEERQRGNFPDRFSGHQFPNYSSELNVNALLLGDSALYLCASSSRDRGYGYTFGSGTRLTVV.